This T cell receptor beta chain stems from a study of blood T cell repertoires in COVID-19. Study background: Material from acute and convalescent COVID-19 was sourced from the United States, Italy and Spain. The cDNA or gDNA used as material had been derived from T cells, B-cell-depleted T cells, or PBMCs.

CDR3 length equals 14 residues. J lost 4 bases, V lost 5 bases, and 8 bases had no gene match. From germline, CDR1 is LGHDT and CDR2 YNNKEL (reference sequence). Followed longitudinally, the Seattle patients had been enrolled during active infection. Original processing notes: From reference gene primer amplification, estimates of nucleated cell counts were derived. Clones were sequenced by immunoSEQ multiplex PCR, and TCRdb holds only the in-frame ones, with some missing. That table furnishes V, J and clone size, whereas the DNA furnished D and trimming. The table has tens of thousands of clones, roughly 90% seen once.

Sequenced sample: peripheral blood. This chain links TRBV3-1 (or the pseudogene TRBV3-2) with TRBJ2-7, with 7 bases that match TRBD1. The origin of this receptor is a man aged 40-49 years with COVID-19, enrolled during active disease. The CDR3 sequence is CASSYPGTEYEQYF. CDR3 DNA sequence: TGTGCCAGCAGCTACCCCGGGACAGAGTACGAGCAGTACTTC.